These T cell receptor beta chains were read from a single sample in a study of Ad26.COV2.S vaccination and SARS-CoV-2 variants. Sequenced by immunoSEQ multiplex PCR; TCRdb stores in-frame clones only, minus some. The data show more than 40,000 clones, approximately 80% seen once. The sample in question was peripheral blood, obtained after recovery from COVID-19. These receptors all come from a human donor who had recovered from COVID-19. Both conserved end residues are part of each CDR3. D genes are given only for firm matches. Size is omitted from some rows. Given values are once, few, many or a class for expanded clones.

j_call v_call d_call clone_size cdr3_aa cdr3_nt
TRBJ1-2 TRBV5-6 TRBD1 - CASSSRDRIYGYTF TGTGCCAGCAGCTCCCGGGACAGGATCTATGGCTACACCTTC
TRBJ2-3 TRBV10-3 - - CAISESWRGTDTQYF TGTGCCATCAGTGAGTCGTGGCGGGGCACAGATACGCAGTATTTT
TRBJ2-1 TRBV5-1 - - CASSLAPGNEQFF TGCGCCAGCAGCTTGGCCCCGGGGAATGAGCAGTTCTTC
TRBJ1-2 TRBV19 - once CASRPSENYGYTF TGTGCCAGCCGCCCCTCAGAGAACTATGGCTACACCTTC
TRBJ2-7 TRBV7-2 - - CASSLAGWPSEGASYEQYF TGTGCCAGCAGCTTAGCAGGGTGGCCCAGCGAGGGCGCCTCCTACGAGCAGTACTTC
TRBJ1-4 TRBV5-1 - - CASSLDGARDEKLFF TGCGCCAGCAGCCTGGACGGGGCGCGGGATGAAAAACTGTTTTTT
TRBJ1-2 TRBV20-1 TRBD1 - CSASDREIDYGYTF TGCAGTGCTAGTGACAGGGAGATAGACTATGGCTACACCTTC
TRBJ1-2 TRBV2 - - CASSEAGGAAYGYTF TGTGCCAGCAGTGAAGCGGGGGGGGCGGCCTATGGCTACACCTTC
TRBJ1-3 TRBV4-1 - - CASSQDAGATSGNTIYF TGCGCCAGCAGCCAAGATGCAGGGGCGACCTCTGGAAACACCATATATTTT
TRBJ1-1 TRBV5-5 - - CASSLAGGANTEAFF TGTGCCAGCAGCTTGGCGGGGGGGGCTAACACTGAAGCTTTCTTT
TRBJ2-2 TRBV7-9 - - CASSLGRETGELFF TGTGCCAGCAGCTTAGGCAGGGAGACCGGGGAGCTGTTTTTT
TRBJ2-3 TRBV5-1 - - CASSLDGGSASDTQYF TGCGCCAGCAGCTTGGATGGCGGTAGTGCCTCAGATACGCAGTATTTT
TRBJ2-3 TRBV5-1 TRBD1 - CASSLTGGGGGTDTQYF TGCGCCAGCAGCTTGACAGGGGGCGGTGGAGGCACAGATACGCAGTATTTT
TRBJ1-6 TRBV4-2 - - CASSQVKGYNSPLHF TGTGCCAGCAGCCAAGTCAAGGGCTATAATTCACCCCTCCACTTT
TRBJ1-4 TRBV19 - - CASNREEGRGEKLFF TGTGCCAGTAACCGGGAAGAGGGGAGAGGAGAAAAACTGTTTTTT
TRBJ1-2 TRBV12-3/TRBV12-4 - - CASRIAGDYGYTF TGTGCCAGCAGAATCGCAGGGGACTATGGCTACACCTTC
TRBJ2-7 TRBV11-2 - - CASSLETSRSSYEQYF TGTGCCAGCAGCTTAGAAACATCGAGGAGCTCCTACGAGCAGTACTTC
TRBJ1-5 TRBV6-5 TRBD1 - CASRRDRDQPQHF TGTGCCAGCAGGAGGGACAGGGATCAGCCCCAGCATTTT
TRBJ1-1 TRBV14 - - CASSQDGQRTEAFF TGTGCCAGCAGCCAAGATGGGCAGAGAACTGAAGCTTTCTTT
TRBJ2-1 TRBV12-3/TRBV12-4 - - CASSLWGYEQFF TGTGCCAGCAGTTTGTGGGGCTATGAGCAGTTCTTC
TRBJ2-1 TRBV9 - - CASSVGLLNEQFF TGTGCCAGCAGCGTAGGGCTCCTCAATGAGCAGTTCTTC